The present T cell receptor beta chain was sequenced within a study of blood T cell repertoires in COVID-19. Overall study: Samples taken during acute and convalescent COVID-19 were collected in the United States, Italy and Spain.

Produced via immunoSEQ multiplex PCR; TCRdb's table is partial and in-frame only. The table includes about 370,000 clones, about 89% detected once. Enrollment of patients from Seattle took place during active infection, with longitudinal follow-up. V lost 4 bases, J lost 5 bases, and 9 bases lay in between. Per the germline V gene, CDR1 is MDHEN and CDR2 is SYDVKM. The length of the CDR3 is 13 residues. The chain employs TRBV28 and TRBJ1-5; D unclear. What was sequenced was peripheral blood. This receptor was obtained from a woman aged 30 to 39 with COVID-19, enrolled during active disease. The chain's CDR3 is CASSSLPDQPQHF. DNA for the CDR3: TGTGCCAGCAGTTCTCTCCCGGATCAGCCCCAGCATTTT.